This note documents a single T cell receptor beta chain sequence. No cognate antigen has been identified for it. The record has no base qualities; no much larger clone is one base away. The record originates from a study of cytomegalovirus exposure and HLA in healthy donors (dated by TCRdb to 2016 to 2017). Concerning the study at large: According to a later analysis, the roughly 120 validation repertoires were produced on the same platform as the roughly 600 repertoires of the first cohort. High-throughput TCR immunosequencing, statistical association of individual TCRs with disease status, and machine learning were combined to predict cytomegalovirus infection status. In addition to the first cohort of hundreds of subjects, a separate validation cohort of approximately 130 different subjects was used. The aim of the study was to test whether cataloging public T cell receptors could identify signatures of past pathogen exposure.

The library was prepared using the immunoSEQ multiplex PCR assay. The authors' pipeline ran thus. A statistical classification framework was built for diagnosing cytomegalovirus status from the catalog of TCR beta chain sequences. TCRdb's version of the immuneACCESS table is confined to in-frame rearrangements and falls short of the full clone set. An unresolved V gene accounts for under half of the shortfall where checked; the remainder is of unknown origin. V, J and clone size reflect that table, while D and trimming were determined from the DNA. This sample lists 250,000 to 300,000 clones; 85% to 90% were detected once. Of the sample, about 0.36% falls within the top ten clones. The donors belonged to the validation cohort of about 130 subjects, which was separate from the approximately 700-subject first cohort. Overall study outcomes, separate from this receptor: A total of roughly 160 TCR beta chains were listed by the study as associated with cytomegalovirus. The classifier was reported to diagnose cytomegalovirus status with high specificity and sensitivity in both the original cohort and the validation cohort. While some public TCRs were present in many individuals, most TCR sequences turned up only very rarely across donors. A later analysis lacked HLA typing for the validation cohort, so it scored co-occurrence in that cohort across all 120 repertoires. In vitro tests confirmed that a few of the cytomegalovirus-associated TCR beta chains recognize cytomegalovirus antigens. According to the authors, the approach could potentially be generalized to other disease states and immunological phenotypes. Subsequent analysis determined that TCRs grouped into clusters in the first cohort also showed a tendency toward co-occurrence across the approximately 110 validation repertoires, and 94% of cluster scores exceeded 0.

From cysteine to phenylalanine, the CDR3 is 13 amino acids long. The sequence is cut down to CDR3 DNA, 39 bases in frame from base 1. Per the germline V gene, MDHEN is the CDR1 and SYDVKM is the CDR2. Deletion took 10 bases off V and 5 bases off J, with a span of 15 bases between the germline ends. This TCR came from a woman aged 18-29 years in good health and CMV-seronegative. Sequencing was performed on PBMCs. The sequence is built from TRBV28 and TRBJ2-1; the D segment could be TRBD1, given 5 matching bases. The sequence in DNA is TGTGCCACCAAGCCGAGACAGAACAATGAGCAGTTCTTC. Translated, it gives CATKPRQNNEQFF.